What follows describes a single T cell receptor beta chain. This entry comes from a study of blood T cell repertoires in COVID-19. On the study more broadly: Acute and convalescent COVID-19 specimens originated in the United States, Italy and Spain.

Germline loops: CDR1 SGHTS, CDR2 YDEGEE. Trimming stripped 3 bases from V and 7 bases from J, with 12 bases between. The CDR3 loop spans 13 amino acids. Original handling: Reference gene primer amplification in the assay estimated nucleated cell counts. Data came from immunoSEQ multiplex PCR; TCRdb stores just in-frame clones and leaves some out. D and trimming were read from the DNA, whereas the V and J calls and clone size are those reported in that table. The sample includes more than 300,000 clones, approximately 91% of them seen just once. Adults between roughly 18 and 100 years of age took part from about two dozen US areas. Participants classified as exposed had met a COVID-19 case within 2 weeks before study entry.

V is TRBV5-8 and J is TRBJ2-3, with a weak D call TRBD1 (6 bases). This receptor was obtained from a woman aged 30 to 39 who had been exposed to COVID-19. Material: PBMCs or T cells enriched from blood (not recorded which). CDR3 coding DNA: TGTGCCAGCAGCTACCGTAGGGACAATACGCAGTATTTT. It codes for CASSYRRDNTQYF.